This T cell receptor (beta chain) was captured by sequencing in a study of blood T cell repertoires in COVID-19. At the level of the study: COVID-19 samples from acute and convalescent phases originated in the United States, Italy and Spain. PBMCs, B-cell-depleted T cells, or T cells were the source of the cDNA or gDNA that made up the material.

The germline CDR1 and CDR2 sequences are MNHEY and SMNVEV (reference sequence). This CDR3 is built from 14 residues. V dropped 5 bases and J dropped 4 bases, with 14 bases sitting between them. As processed by the authors: Estimated nucleated cell counts came from reference gene primer amplification. Data came from immunoSEQ multiplex PCR; TCRdb stores just in-frame clones and leaves some out. That table is the source of V, J and clone size, and D and trimming were worked out from the DNA. The table has over 55,000 clones, under 95% seen once. The chain combines TRBV27 with TRBJ1-2; D possibly corresponds to TRBD1 (5 bases). The sample consisted of peripheral blood. This TCR came from a human donor in a cohort sampled during active COVID-19. The CDR3 is CASSTSQGIYGYTF. The CDR3 DNA sequence: TGTGCCAGCAGTACCTCCCAGGGAATCTATGGCTACACCTTC.